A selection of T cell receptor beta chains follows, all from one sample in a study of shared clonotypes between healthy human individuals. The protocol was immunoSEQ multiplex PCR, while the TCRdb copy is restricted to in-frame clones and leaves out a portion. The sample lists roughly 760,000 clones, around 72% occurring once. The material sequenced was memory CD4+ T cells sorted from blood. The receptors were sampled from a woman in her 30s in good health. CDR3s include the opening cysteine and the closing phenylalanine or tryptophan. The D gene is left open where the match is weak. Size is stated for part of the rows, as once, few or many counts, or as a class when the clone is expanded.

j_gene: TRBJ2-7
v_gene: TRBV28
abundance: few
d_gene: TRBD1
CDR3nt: TGTGCCGCCATCGGGACAGGGGGCTACGAGCAGTACTTC
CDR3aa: CAAIGTGGYEQYF

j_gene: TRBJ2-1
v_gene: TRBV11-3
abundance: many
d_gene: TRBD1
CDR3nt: TGTGCCAGCAGCTTAGATTCAGGGACAGGGGGTTACAATGAGCAGTTCTTC
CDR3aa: CASSLDSGTGGYNEQFF

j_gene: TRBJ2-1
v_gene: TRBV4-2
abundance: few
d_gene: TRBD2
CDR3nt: TGTGCCAGCAGCCCAGGAGGCGAGCGGGGTTACAATGAGCAGTTCTTC
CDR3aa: CASSPGGERGYNEQFF

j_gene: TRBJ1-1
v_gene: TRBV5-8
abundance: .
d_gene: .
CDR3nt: TGTGCCAGCAGCCCGTGGGGGAGGAACACTGAAGCTTTCTTT
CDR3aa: CASSPWGRNTEAFF

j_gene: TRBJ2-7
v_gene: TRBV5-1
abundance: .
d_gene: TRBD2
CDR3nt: TGCGCCAGCAGCTCTGGGACTAGCGGGAGTTTACACGAGCAGTACTTC
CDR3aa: CASSSGTSGSLHEQYF

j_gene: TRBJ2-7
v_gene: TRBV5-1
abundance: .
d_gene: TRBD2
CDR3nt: TGCGCCAGTACGCCAGAACCGGGACTAGCTTCACGGGAGCAGTACTTC
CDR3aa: CASTPEPGLASREQYF

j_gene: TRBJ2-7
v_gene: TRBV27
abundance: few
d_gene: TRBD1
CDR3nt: TGTGCCAGCAGTTTAGTGGACAGGGGATACGAGCAGTACTTC
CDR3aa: CASSLVDRGYEQYF

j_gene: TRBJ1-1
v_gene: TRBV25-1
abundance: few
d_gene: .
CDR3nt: TGTGCCAGCAGACTCGCAGGGGAGTCAACTGAAGCTTTCTTT
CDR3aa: CASRLAGESTEAFF

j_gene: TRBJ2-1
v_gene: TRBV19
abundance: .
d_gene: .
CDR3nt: TGTGCCAGTAGTATAGATCCATTCACAGTGTACTCCTACAATGAGCAGTTCTTC
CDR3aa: CASSIDPFTVYSYNEQFF

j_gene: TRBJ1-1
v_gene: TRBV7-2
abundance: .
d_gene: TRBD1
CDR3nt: TGTGCCAGCCTGAGACAGGGGAACACTGAAGCTTTCTTT
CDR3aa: CASLRQGNTEAFF

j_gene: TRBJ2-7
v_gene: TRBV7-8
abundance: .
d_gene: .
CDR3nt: TGTGCCAGCAGCTTATATGTACATAATTACGAGCAGTACTTC
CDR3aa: CASSLYVHNYEQYF

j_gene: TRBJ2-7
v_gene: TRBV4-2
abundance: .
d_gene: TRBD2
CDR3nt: TGTGCCAGCAGCCAAGAGGAAGCGGGAGGGGGCGAGCAGTACTTC
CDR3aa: CASSQEEAGGGEQYF

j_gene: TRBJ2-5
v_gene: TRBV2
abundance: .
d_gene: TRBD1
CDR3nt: TGTGCCAGCAAAGGGGGCGCTTCCCAAGAGACCCAGTACTTC
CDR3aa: CASKGGASQETQYF

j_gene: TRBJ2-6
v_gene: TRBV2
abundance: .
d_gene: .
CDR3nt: TGTGCCAGCAGTGGCGAGGTACTGGTGGGGGCCAACGTCCTGACTTTC
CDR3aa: CASSGEVLVGANVLTF

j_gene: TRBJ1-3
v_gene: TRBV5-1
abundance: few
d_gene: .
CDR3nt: TGCGCCAGCATGGCGGGGACAACGGGAAACACCATATATTTT
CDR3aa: CASMAGTTGNTIYF

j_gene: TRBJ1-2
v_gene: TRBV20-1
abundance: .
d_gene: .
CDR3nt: TGCAGTGCGTCCGTTGGGGGCTACACCTTC
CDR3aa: CSASVGGYTF

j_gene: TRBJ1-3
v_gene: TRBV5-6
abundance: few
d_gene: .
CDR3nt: TGTGCCAGCAGTCCGTATGGGGGTTCCTCTGGAAACACCATATATTTT
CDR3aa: CASSPYGGSSGNTIYF

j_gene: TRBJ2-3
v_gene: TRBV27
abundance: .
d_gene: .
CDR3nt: TGTGCCAGCAGTTTATTAGGCTCGGAGGGTAATACGCAGTATTTT
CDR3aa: CASSLLGSEGNTQYF

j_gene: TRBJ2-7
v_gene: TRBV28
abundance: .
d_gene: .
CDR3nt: TGTGCCAGCAGCAAACGGCCTCGACTAGTATTCCCCTACGAGCAGTACTTC
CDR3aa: CASSKRPRLVFPYEQYF

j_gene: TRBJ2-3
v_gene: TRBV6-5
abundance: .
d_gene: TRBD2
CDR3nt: TGTGCCAGCAAAACGCGGGAGAAGATAGATACGCAGTATTTT
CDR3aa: CASKTREKIDTQYF

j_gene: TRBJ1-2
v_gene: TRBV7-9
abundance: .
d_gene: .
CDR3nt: TGTGCCAGCAGCTTAGAGATATCGACTAACTATGGCTACACCTTC
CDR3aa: CASSLEISTNYGYTF

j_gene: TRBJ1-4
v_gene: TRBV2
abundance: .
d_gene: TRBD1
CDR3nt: TGTGCCAGCAGTGATACAGGGGTTAATGAAAAACTGTTTTTT
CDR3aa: CASSDTGVNEKLFF

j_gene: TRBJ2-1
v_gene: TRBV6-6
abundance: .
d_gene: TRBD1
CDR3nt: TGTGCCAGCAGTTTGGCAGGGGGCACCTACAATGAGCAGTTCTTC
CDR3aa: CASSLAGGTYNEQFF

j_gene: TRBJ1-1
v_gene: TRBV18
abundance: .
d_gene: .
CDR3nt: TGTGCCAGCTGCACATCTCCTAAGAACACTGAAGCTTTCTTT
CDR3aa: CASCTSPKNTEAFF

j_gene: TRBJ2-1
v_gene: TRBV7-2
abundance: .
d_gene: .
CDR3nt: TGTGCCAGCAGCTCCCGAATGAGGCTCTACAATGAGCAGTTCTTC
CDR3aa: CASSSRMRLYNEQFF

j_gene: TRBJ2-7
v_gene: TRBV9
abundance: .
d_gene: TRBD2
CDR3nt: TGTGCCAGCAGCTTTGGACTAGCGGGAGCTAACGAGCAGTACTTC
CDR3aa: CASSFGLAGANEQYF

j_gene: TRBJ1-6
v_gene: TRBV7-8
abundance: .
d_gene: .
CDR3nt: TGTGCCAGCAGCCCCGGTGTCAATTCACCCCTCCACTTT
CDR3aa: CASSPGVNSPLHF

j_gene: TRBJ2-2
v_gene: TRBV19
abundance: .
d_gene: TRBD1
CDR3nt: TGTGCCAGTAGTACAACAGGGGCTACCGGGGAGCTGTTTTTT
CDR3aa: CASSTTGATGELFF

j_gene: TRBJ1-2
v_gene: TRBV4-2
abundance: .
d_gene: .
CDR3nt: TGTGCCAGCAGCCAAGATAGCCGCGCTATCAATGGCTACACCTTC
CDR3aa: CASSQDSRAINGYTF

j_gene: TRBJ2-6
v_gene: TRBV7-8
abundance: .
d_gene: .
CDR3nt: TGTGCCAGCAGCCCGATCCCGCGGCAGCCTGGGGCCAACGTCCTGACTTTC
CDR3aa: CASSPIPRQPGANVLTF

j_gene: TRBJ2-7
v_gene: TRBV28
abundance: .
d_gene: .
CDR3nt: TGTGCCAGCAGTTTCCTGACGGGAAGCTCCTACGAGCAGTACTTC
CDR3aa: CASSFLTGSSYEQYF

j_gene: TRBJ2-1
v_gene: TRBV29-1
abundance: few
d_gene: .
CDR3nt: TGCAGCGTGACCGCGCGGAACAACAATGAGCAGTTCTTC
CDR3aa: CSVTARNNNEQFF

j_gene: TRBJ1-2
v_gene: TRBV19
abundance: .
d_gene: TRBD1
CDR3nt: TGTGCCAGTAGTATCCCGACAGGGCCGGCGAACTATGGCTACACCTTC
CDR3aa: CASSIPTGPANYGYTF

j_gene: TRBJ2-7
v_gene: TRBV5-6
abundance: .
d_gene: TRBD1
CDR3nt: TGTGCCAGCAGCTTGGTCGGGACAGGGGGAGCCGAGCAGTACTTC
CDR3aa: CASSLVGTGGAEQYF

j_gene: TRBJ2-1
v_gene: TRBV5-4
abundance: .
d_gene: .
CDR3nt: TGTGCCAGCAGCACAGCCGCCCTAGACGGGAATGAGCAGTTCTTC
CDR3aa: CASSTAALDGNEQFF

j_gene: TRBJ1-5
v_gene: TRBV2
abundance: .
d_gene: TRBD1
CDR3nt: TGTGCCAGCAGTGAAGCACTCCTACAGGGGGCCGGGCAGCCCCAGCATTTT
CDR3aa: CASSEALLQGAGQPQHF